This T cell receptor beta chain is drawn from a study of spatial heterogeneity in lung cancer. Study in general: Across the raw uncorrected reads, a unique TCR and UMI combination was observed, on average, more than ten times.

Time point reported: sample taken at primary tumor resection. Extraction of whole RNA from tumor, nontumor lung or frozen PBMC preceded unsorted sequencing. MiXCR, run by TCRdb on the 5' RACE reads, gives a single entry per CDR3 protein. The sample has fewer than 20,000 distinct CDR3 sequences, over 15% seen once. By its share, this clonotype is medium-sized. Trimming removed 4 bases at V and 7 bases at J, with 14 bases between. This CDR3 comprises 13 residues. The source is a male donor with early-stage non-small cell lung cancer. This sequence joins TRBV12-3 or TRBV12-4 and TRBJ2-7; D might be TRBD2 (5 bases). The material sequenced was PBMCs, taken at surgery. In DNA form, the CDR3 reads TGTGCCAGCAGTTATCTCCCCTCGGGGGAGCAGTACTTC. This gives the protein CASSYLPSGEQYF.